The text below deals with one T cell receptor beta chain. The antigen is not known. A single record per CDR3 protein comes from TCRdb applying MiXCR to the reads. The sample consists of nearly 450,000 distinct CDR3 sequences, around 32% of them appearing once. The CDR3 totals 16 residues. Germline V gene lookup returns CDR1 SGHRS and CDR2 YFSETQ. Trimming cost V 3 bases and J 6 bases; bases outside gene matches: 12. The data are from a study of T cell repertoires in cytomegalovirus infection. At the level of the study: Public TCR beta signatures marked donors with CMV infection and the matching HLA. Study outcomes and limitations: Carriage of CMV together with the relevant HLA was identifiable through cumulative public TCR beta family frequency.

This clonotype was sampled from a human donor in good health (CMV status not recorded). Some clones in this sample may be carry-over from other donors' samples. The chain couples TRBV5-1 to TRBJ1-2, with 9 positions matching TRBD1. Material for sequencing was PBMCs. CDR3 DNA: TGCGCCAGCAGCTCCGGGACAGGGTACGGAGAGGATGGCTACACCTTC. Its translation: CASSSGTGYGEDGYTF.